A single sample gave rise to the 22 T cell receptor beta chains below, sequenced in a study of T-cell memory formation after mild COVID-19. MiXCR was run by TCRdb on the 5' RACE reads, yielding one entry per CDR3 protein. Of about 400,000 distinct CDR3 sequences listed, around 22% were seen once; the top ten hold roughly 14%. Sequencing was performed on PBMCs or a T cell subset sorted from them (not recorded which). The source is an adult woman who had mild COVID-19 (a few samples of this study predate the infection). Cell type and time point are not known.

In its sample, this clonotype was seen a few times. V and J are TRBV19 and TRBJ1-1; the match to TRBD1 covers 7 bases. Germline-derived CDR1 and CDR2 are LNHDA and SQIVND (reference sequence). The CDR3 contains 15 residues. V dropped 3 bases and J dropped 1; count of bases not matched to a gene: 5. The CDR3 coding sequence is TGTGCCAGTAGTATGGGCGGGACAGCGAACACTGAAGCTTTCTTT. It is translated as CASSMGGTANTEAFF.

In its sample, this clonotype was seen a few times. The chain combines TRBV4-2 with TRBJ2-7; 10 bases line up with TRBD2. V shed 0 bases and J 5 bases; nucleotides not matched to a gene: 7. CDR1 is LGHNA and CDR2 is YNFKEQ in the germline V gene. The CDR3 loop spans 16 amino acids. In DNA form, the CDR3 reads TGTGCCAGCAGCCAAGATTGGAGCGGGAGGGCCCACGAGCAGTACTTC. This translates into CASSQDWSGRAHEQYF.

The chain carries TRBV6-1 and TRBJ1-6; D is uncertain. The CDR3 loop spans 14 amino acids. V was trimmed by 6 bases and J by 8 bases, leaving 14 bases between them. The germline CDR1 and CDR2 sequences are MNHNS and SASEGT. In DNA form, the CDR3 reads TGTGCCAGCAGGAGGGAACCGGAGTATTCACCCCTCCACTTT. The encoded protein is CASRREPEYSPLHF.

This clonotype was detected only a few times. J is TRBJ2-1 and V is TRBV15; D remains unclear. CDR3 size: 14 residues. Germline V lookup: CDR1 LNHNV, CDR2 YYDKDF (reference sequence). V lost 6 bases, J lost 1 base, and 10 bases lay in between. DNA for the CDR3: TGTGCCACCAGAGACGGTGATTCCTACAATGAGCAGTTCTTC. As protein: CATRDGDSYNEQFF.

The V and J genes are TRBV20-1 and TRBJ2-1, with 7 bases fitting TRBD2. The germline V gene encodes CDR1 DFQATT and CDR2 SNEGSKA (reference sequence). V was clipped by 4 bases and J by 6 bases; unmatched bases: 3. The CDR3 has 12 residues. In DNA form, the CDR3 reads TGCAGTGCTACATCTAGCGGCAATGAGCAGTTCTTC. It yields the protein CSATSSGNEQFF.

This clonotype was counted a few times. The CDR3 is CASSYSGTGGALVYEQYF. CDR3 sequence (DNA): TGTGCCAGCAGTTACTCCGGGACAGGGGGCGCCTTGGTCTACGAGCAGTACTTC. This chain connects TRBV6-5 to TRBJ2-7; the match to TRBD1 covers 12 bases. The CDR3 is 18 amino acids. Per the germline V gene, CDR1 is MNHEY and CDR2 is SVGAGI. V trimming: 0 bases; J trimming: 3 bases; junction bases outside the gene matches: 9.

The rearrangement uses TRBV24-1 and TRBJ1-5; TRBD1 agrees at 7 bases. After removal of 4 bases from V and 5 bases from J, the junction contained 4 bases not matched to a gene. This CDR3 has 14 amino acids. From germline, CDR1 is KGHDR and CDR2 SFDVKD. The CDR3 DNA follows: TGTGCCACCAGTGAAACAGGGGAGTATCAGCCCCAGCATTTT. Translated, it gives CATSETGEYQPQHF.

This clonotype was observed at least ten times. The chain combines TRBV7-2 with TRBJ2-7; 9 bases map to TRBD1. The length of the CDR3 is 14 residues. The germline gives CDR1 SGHTA, CDR2 FQGNSA. V shed 3 bases and J 3 bases; nucleotides not matched to a gene: 3. The CDR3 region has the DNA TGTGCCAGCAGCTTTGGACAGGGGAACTACGAGCAGTACTTC. Protein sequence: CASSFGQGNYEQYF.

This clonotype was seen a handful of times. The chain has TRBV29-1 and TRBJ2-2; D not resolved. V was cut by 5 bases and J by 3 bases, with 7 bases left in between. This CDR3 comprises 12 residues. CDR1 is SQVTM, CDR2 ANQGSEA, per germline. The CDR3 DNA reads as TGCAGCGTTCTGGAATACACCGGGGAGCTGTTTTTT. This translates into CSVLEYTGELFF.

The gene calls are TRBV29-1 and TRBJ1-1; D remains unclear. The CDR3 has 13 residues. The V end was cut by 0 bases, the J end by 1 base, with 6 bases between. Germline-derived CDR1 and CDR2 are SQVTM and ANQGSEA. For the CDR3, the DNA is TGCAGCGTTGAAGATTGGCAGAACACTGAAGCTTTCTTT. This codes for CSVEDWQNTEAFF.

This chain uses TRBV5-1 with TRBJ1-2; D is uncertain. The V end was cut by 4 bases, the J end by 8 bases, with 9 bases between. This CDR3 spans 11 amino acids. The V gene's germline CDR1 is SGHRS and CDR2 YFSETQ. This chain's CDR3 is CASSMSGGYTF. In DNA, the CDR3 is TGCGCCAGCAGCATGTCAGGAGGCTACACCTTC.

This rearrangement joins TRBV7-2 to TRBJ2-1, with TRBD1 identical over 8 bases. The CDR3 consists of 13 residues. Germline CDR1 SGHTA, CDR2 FQGNSA. With V trimmed by 8 bases and J by 6 bases, 6 bases remained unmatched. DNA of the CDR3: TGTGCCAGCTCGGACAGGGTCGGCAATGAGCAGTTCTTC. This encodes CASSDRVGNEQFF.

Many counts were recorded for this clonotype. The V call is TRBV27, the J call TRBJ1-5; D is unresolved. This CDR3 spans 15 amino acids. V lost 5 bases and J 0 bases, leaving 11 bases between the germline ends. CDR1 MNHEY and CDR2 SMNVEV come from the germline V gene (reference sequence). CDR3 sequence: CASSLAGYSNQPQHF. The CDR3 region has the DNA TGTGCCAGCAGTCTGGCCGGATATAGCAATCAGCCCCAGCATTTT.

This chain links TRBV29-1 with TRBJ2-3; possible D gene TRBD1, 5 bases. Germline CDR1 reads SQVTM; CDR2 reads ANQGSEA. The CDR3 consists of 12 residues. V lost 7 bases, J lost 4 bases, and 12 bases lay in between. CDR3 bases: TGCAGCGGGGCAAGGGGCGCAGATACGCAGTATTTT. Translated: CSGARGADTQYF.

Only a few counts were recorded for this clonotype. The chain recombines TRBV9 with TRBJ1-2, with 7 bases that match TRBD1. The V segment lost 3 bases and the J segment 8 bases; nucleotides outside the gene matches: 10. The CDR3 runs 14 residues. Germline CDR1 is SGDLS and CDR2 is YYNGEE. The chain's CDR3 is CASSAYGTVEGYTF. CDR3 nucleotides: TGTGCCAGCAGCGCTTACGGGACAGTAGAAGGCTACACCTTC.

V gene TRBV29-1 combines with J gene TRBJ2-7, with 8 bases fitting TRBD1. The CDR3 is 14 amino acids. Germline trimming cut 8 bases from V and 6 bases from J; bases unmatched to any gene: 15. Germline loops: CDR1 SQVTM, CDR2 ANQGSEA. For the CDR3, the DNA is TGCAGCCTACCCCCCCGGGACAGGTCTCCCGAGCAGTACTTC. Translating gives CSLPPRDRSPEQYF.

The CDR3 region has the DNA TGCAGTGCAAAAGGACTAGCGGGGGCCGCTTACAATGAGCAGTTCTTC. Translating it yields CSAKGLAGAAYNEQFF. This sequence joins TRBV20-1 and TRBJ2-1, with TRBD2 matching over 13 bases. The V segment lost 6 bases and the J segment 4 bases; nucleotides outside the gene matches: 9. CDR3 length equals 16 residues. Looked up from germline, CDR1 is DFQATT and CDR2 is SNEGSKA (reference sequence).

V gene TRBV6-6 combines with J gene TRBJ2-5; 8 nucleotides align to TRBD2. CDR1 and CDR2 (germline): MNHNY, SVGAGI (reference sequence). The CDR3 covers 15 residues. The trim removed 5 bases at V and 4 bases at J, leaving 9 bases unmatched. The CDR3 nucleotides read TGTGCCAGCAGTCTACCTCCAAGCGGGAGAGAGACCCAGTACTTC. Protein product: CASSLPPSGRETQYF.

This clonotype came up a few times. The CDR3 DNA reads as TGCAGCGTTGGCCGGGGTTCGACCTACGAGCAGTACTTC. Amino acid sequence: CSVGRGSTYEQYF. The V call is TRBV29-1, the J call TRBJ2-7; D might be TRBD2 (5 bases). V lost 4 bases to trimming and J lost 2 bases, with 12 bases between them. The CDR3 sequence is 13 residues long. Germline V gene sequence: CDR1 SQVTM, CDR2 ANQGSEA.

This clonotype was detected only a few times. The chain is built from TRBV5-1 and TRBJ2-1, with 8 bases that match TRBD2. The V gene's germline CDR1 is SGHRS and CDR2 YFSETQ. J gave up 9 bases and V 4 bases, and 12 bases lay outside the gene matches. The CDR3 sequence is 15 residues long. The CDR3 coding sequence is TGCGCCAGCAGCGCCGGGACTAGTATCCCAGTTGAGCAGTTCTTC. Residues: CASSAGTSIPVEQFF. Based on the CDR3 plus reference TRBV5-1 and TRBJ2-1, the full variable domain is KAGVTQTPRYLIKTRGQQVTLSCSPISGHRSVSWYQQTPGQGLQFLFEYFSETQRNKGNFPGRFSGRQFSNSRSEMNVSTLELGDSALYLCASSAGTSIPVEQFFGPGTRLTVL.

This clonotype was observed a handful of times. The rearrangement links TRBV4-2 to TRBJ2-3; 10 nucleotides line up with TRBD2. Losses at the gene ends were 0 bases for V and 6 bases for J; bases not matched to a gene: 6. This CDR3 is built from 16 residues. CDR1 and CDR2 (germline): LGHNA, YNFKEQ. The chain's CDR3 is CASSQDPAGGPDTQYF. DNA for the CDR3: TGTGCCAGCAGCCAAGATCCAGCGGGAGGGCCGGATACGCAGTATTTT.

The CDR3 DNA is TGTGCCAGCAGTTACACAGGGTCAGGCACCGGGGAGCTGTTTTTT. Residues: CASSYTGSGTGELFF. The J gene is TRBJ2-2, the V gene TRBV6-5; D is perhaps TRBD1 (6 bases). The CDR3 is 15 amino acids. Germline V gives CDR1 MNHEY, CDR2 SVGAGI. The germline V and J ends were trimmed by 2 bases and 4 bases, with 11 bases remaining between them.